This T cell receptor (beta chain) came from a study of cytomegalovirus exposure and HLA in healthy donors. Regarding the study as a whole: Later on, an analysis found that several of the most significant clusters appeared to be linked to common viral pathogens, which included parvovirus B19.

Concerning this clone: The target antigen is unknown.

Germline-derived CDR1 and CDR2 are LNHDA and SQIVND (reference sequence). Trimming left V 3 bases short and J 1 base short, with 9 bases between. CDR3 length: 15 residues. PCR primers comprised 60 Vbeta and 13 Jbeta primers. Here immunoSEQ multiplex PCR was the method, and the copy in TCRdb shows in-frame clones only, minus some. The sample includes about 140,000 clones, around 76% seen only once; the top ten take less than 3.5%. Sequencing used PBMCs. The chain is built from TRBV19 and TRBJ2-2; perhaps TRBD2 as D (5 bases). The TCR was taken from a male donor in good health and CMV-seronegative. CDR3 region: CASSMFGENTGELFF. In DNA form, the CDR3 reads TGTGCCAGTAGTATGTTCGGGGAGAACACCGGGGAGCTGTTTTTT.